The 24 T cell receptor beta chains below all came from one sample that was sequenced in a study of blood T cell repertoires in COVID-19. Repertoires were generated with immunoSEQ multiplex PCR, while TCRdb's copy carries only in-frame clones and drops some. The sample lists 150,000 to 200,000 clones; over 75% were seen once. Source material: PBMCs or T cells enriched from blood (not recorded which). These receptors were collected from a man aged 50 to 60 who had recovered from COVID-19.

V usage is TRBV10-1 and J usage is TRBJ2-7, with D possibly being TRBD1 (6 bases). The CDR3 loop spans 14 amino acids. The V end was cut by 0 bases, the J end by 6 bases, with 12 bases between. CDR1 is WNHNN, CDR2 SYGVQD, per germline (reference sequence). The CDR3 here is CASSESRGTSEQYF. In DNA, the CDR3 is TGCGCCAGCAGTGAGTCCAGGGGAACCTCCGAGCAGTACTTC.

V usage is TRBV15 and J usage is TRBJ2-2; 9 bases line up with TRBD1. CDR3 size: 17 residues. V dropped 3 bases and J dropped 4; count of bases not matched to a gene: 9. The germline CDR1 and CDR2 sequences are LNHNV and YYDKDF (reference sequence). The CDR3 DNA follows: TGTGCCACCAGCAGGGACCCGGGACAGGGATTCACCGGGGAGCTGTTTTTT. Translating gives CATSRDPGQGFTGELFF. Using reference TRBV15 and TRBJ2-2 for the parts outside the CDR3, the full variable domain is DAMVIQNPRYQVTQFGKPVTLSCSQTLNHNVMYWYQQKSSQAPKLLFHYYDKDFNNEADTPDNFQSRRPNTSFCFLDIRSPGLGDTAMYLCATSRDPGQGFTGELFFGEGSRLTVL.

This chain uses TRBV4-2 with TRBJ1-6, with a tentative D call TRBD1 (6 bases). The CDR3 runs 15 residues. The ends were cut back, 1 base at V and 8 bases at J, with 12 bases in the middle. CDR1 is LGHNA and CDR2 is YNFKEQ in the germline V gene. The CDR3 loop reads CASSQARQVDSPLHF. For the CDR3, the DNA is TGTGCCAGCAGCCAAGCGAGACAGGTGGATTCACCCCTCCACTTT.

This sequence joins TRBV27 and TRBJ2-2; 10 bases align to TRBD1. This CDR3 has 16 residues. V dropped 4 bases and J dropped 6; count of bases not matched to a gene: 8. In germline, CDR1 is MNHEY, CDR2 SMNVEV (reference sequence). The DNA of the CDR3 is TGTGCCAGCAGTTCGCGACAGGGGGCAGGGTCCGGGGAGCTGTTTTTT. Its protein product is CASSSRQGAGSGELFF.

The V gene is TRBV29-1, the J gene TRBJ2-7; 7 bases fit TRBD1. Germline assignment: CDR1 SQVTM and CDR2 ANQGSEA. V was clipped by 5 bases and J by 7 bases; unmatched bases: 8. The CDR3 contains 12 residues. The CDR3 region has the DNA TGCAGCGTTTCTCGACAGGGCTGGGAGCAGTACTTC. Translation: CSVSRQGWEQYF.

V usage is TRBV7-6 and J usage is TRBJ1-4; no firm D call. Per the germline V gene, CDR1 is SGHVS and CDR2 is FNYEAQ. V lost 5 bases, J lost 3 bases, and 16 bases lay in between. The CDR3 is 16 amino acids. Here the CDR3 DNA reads TGTGCCAGCAGCAAGCTACGAGACGCGGCTAATGAAAAACTGTTTTTT. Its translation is CASSKLRDAANEKLFF.

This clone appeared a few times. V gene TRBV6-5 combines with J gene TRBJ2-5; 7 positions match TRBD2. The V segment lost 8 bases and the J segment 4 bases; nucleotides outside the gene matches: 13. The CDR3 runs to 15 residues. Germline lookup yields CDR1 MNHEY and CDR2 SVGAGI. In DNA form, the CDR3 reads TGTGCCAGCTCTTATTTTTCGACTAGCTTAGAGACCCAGTACTTC. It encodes CASSYFSTSLETQYF.

This chain's CDR3 is CASSQQGNTEAFF. The CDR3 coding sequence is TGTGCCAGCAGCCAACAGGGAAACACTGAAGCTTTCTTT. The chain carries TRBV7-3 and TRBJ1-1; D may be TRBD1 (6 bases). Germline V gives CDR1 SGHTA, CDR2 FQGTGA. Trimming cost V 5 bases and J 2 bases, with 9 bases left between them. The CDR3 sequence is 13 residues long. Drawing the rest from reference TRBV7-3 and TRBJ1-1, the complete variable domain is GAGVSQTPSNKVTEKGKYVELRCDPISGHTALYWYRQSLGQGPEFLIYFQGTGAADDSGLPNDRFFAVRPEGSVSTLKIQRTERGDSAVYLCASSQQGNTEAFFGQGTRLTVV.

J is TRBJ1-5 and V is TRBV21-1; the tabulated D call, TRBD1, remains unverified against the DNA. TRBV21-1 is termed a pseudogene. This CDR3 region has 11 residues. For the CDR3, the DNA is TGTGCCAGGGACGACAGTCAGCCCCAGCATTTT. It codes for CARDDSQPQHF.

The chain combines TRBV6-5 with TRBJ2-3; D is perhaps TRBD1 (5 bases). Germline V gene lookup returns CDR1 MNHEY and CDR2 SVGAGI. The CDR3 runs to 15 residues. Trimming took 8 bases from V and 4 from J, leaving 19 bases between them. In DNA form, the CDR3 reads TGTGCCAGCGCTGAGTCCAGGGCTATACCAGATACGCAGTATTTT. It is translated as CASAESRAIPDTQYF.

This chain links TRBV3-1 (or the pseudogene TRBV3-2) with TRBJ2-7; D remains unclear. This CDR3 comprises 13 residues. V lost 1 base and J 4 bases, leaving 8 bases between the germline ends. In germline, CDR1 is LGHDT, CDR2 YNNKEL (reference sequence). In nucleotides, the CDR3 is TGTGCCAGCAGCCAAGGTCGCAGTTACGAGCAGTACTTC. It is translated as CASSQGRSYEQYF.

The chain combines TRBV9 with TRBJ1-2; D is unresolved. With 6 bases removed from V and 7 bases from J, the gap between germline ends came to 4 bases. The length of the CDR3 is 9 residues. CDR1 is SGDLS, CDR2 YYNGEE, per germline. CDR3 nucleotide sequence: TGTGCCAGCAAGAGTGGCTACACCTTC. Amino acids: CASKSGYTF.

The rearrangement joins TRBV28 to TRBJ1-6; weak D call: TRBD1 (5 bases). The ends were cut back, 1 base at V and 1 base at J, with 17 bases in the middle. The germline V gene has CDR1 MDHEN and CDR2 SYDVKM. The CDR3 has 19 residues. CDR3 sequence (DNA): TGTGCCAGCAGTTTATTTTCCTTGGACGGGGGTTCCTATAATTCACCCCTCCACTTT. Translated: CASSLFSLDGGSYNSPLHF.

CDR3 nucleotides: TGTGCCAGCAGTTTACATAGGGGAGGTTACGAGCAGTACTTC. Translated: CASSLHRGGYEQYF. The genes are TRBV27 and TRBJ2-7; weak D call: TRBD2 (6 bases). The V gene lost 2 bases and the J gene lost 4 bases, with 12 bases spanning the gap. Germline-derived CDR1 and CDR2 are MNHEY and SMNVEV (reference sequence). This CDR3 is 14 amino acids long.

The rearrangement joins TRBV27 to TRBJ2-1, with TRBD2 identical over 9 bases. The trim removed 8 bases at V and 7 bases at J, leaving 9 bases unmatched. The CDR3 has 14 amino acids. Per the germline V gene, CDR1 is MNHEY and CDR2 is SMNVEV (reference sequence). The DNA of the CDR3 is TGTGCCAGCCGTTCTAGCGGGGCTCGTAATGAGCAGTTCTTC. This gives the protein CASRSSGARNEQFF.

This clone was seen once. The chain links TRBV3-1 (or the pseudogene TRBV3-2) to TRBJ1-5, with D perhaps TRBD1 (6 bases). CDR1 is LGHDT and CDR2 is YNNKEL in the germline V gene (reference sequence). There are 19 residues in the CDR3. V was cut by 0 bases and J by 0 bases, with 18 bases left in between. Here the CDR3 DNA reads TGTGCCAGCAGCCAAGATCCCGCAGGGGAACCCTATAGCAATCAGCCCCAGCATTTT. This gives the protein CASSQDPAGEPYSNQPQHF.

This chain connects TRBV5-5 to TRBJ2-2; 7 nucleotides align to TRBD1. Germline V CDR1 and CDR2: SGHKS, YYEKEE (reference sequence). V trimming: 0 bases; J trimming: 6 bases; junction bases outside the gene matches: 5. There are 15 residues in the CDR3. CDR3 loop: CASSLGLGTAGELFF. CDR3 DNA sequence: TGTGCCAGCAGCTTGGGACTTGGGACAGCCGGGGAGCTGTTTTTT.

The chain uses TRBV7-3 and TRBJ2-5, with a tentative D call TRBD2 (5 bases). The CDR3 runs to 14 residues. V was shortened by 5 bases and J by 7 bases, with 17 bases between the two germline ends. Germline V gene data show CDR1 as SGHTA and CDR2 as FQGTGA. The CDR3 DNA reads TGTGCCAGCAGCCATCCAATATTAAGCGGGACCCAGTACTTC. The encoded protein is CASSHPILSGTQYF.

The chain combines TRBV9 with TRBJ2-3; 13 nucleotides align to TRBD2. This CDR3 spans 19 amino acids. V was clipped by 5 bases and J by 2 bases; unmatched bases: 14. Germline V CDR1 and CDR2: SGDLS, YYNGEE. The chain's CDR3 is CASSDSGLAGSRPTDTQYF. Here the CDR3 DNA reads TGTGCCAGCAGTGACTCGGGACTAGCGGGGAGTCGACCCACAGATACGCAGTATTTT.

The DNA of the CDR3 is TGTGCCTGGAATCAGGGGCTCTATGGCTACACCTTC. This codes for CAWNQGLYGYTF. This sequence joins TRBV30 and TRBJ1-2; a weak D match, TRBD1 (6 bases). Germline assignment: CDR1 GTSNPN and CDR2 SVGIG (reference sequence). The CDR3 is 12 amino acids. V lost 4 bases, J lost 4 bases, and 10 bases lay in between.

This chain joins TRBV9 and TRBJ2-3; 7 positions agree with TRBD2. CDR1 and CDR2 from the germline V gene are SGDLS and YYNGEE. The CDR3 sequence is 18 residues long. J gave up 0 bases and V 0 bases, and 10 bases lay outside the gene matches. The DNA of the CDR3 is TGTGCCAGCAGCGTAGGGCCCACCAGCGGGGCTAGCACAGATACGCAGTATTTT. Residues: CASSVGPTSGASTDTQYF.

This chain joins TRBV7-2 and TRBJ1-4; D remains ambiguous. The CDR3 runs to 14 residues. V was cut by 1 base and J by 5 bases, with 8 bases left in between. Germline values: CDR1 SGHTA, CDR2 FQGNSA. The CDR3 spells CASSLVGRNEKLFF. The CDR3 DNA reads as TGTGCCAGCAGCTTAGTAGGGAGAAATGAAAAACTGTTTTTT.

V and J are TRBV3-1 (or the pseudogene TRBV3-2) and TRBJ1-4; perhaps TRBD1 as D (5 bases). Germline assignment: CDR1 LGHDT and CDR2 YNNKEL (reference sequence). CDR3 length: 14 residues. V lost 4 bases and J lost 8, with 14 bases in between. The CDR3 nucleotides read TGTGCCAGCAGCCTTCTTGGGGCAGAGGAAAAACTGTTTTTT. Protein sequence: CASSLLGAEEKLFF.

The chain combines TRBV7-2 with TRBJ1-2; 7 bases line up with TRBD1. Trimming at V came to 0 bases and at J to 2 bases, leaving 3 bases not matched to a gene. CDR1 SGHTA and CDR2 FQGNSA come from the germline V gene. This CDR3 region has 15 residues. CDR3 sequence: CASSLAGTANYGYTF. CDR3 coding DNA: TGTGCCAGCAGCTTAGCTGGGACAGCCAACTATGGCTACACCTTC.